Sequencing of this TCR beta chain was carried out in a study of CXCR3-negative and CXCR3-positive naive CD8 T cells (dated by TCRdb to the late 2010s). Broadly, across the study: In total, around 140 million TRB reads were obtained, corresponding to roughly 1.5 +/- 0.3 million reads per library. Data from 11 donors, pooled across two independent experiments, went into the diversity and physicochemical repertoire analyses. TRBV-TRBJ cluster analysis included naive subsets from about five donors and memory cells from 3 donors.

Broader findings and caveats from the paper: Similar TRBV-TRBJ usage was shown by naive CXCR3-negative and CXCR3-positive cells from the same donor, whereas distinct patterns were shown by memory cells. Because surface CD5, which is linked to self-reactivity in mice, was comparable between the naive subsets, TCR interaction strength was also inferred from the physicochemical properties of TRB CDR3s. Freshly isolated PBMCs were used for most assays because CXCR3 expression went down partially after cryopreservation. Comparably high repertoire diversity was found in both naive subsets, whereas much lower repertoire diversity was found in memory CD8+ T cells.

In the case of this clonotype: Its antigen is currently not known.

The data were produced on a NextSeq 550. The Human TCR Profiling Kit (MiLaboratory) was used to make UMI-labeled 5' RACE TRB cDNA libraries. The full amount of extracted RNA was used for cDNA synthesis, and the full amount of resulting cDNA was used for PCR amplification. Libraries were prepared in parallel with an identical number of PCR cycles. The published analysis was carried out like this. MIGEC and MiXCR extracted about 53,000 +/- 10,000 unique UMI-labeled TRB cDNA molecules per library, requiring at least two reads per UMI. On average, around 40,000 +/- 10,000 functional in-frame TRB CDR3 nucleotide clonotypes lacking stop codons were found per library. After downsampling to 5000 UMI-labeled TRB molecules per sample, diversity metrics such as normalized Shannon-Wiener and Chao1 were calculated in VDJtools. VDJtools computed clonotype-size-weighted physicochemical properties of the central five CDR3 residues: interaction energy, strength, volume and Kidera factor 4. After TCRdb reprocessed the reads, each CDR3 protein sequence was kept as one row, without DNA. The V and J calls come from TCRdb's annotation, not from the publication. The sample's records list about 43,000 distinct CDR3 sequences. Of the sample, about 10% is held by the ten largest clones.

For each CD8+ T cell subset, flow sorting was done in triplicate, and roughly 320,000 cells per subset went directly into RLT lysis buffer. Standard density gradient centrifugation was used to isolate peripheral blood mononuclear cells from buffy coats. Total RNA was extracted from sorted cells using an RNeasy Mini Kit. The origin of this receptor is a human donor in good health. Some clones in this sample may be carry-over from other donors' samples. The specimen sequenced was memory CD8+ T cells from blood. This sample's cell subset or site label indicates: conventional CD8+ memory T cells (TMEM), sorted as controls.

The CDR3 region reads CSASSGTSSYNEQFF. The chain uses TRBV20-1 and TRBJ2-1; TCRdb outputs TRBD2, but without DNA this stays unchecked. The germline V gene encodes CDR1 DFQATT and CDR2 SNEGSKA (reference sequence). CDR3 length: 15 amino acids, cysteine to phenylalanine. DNA is not on record.